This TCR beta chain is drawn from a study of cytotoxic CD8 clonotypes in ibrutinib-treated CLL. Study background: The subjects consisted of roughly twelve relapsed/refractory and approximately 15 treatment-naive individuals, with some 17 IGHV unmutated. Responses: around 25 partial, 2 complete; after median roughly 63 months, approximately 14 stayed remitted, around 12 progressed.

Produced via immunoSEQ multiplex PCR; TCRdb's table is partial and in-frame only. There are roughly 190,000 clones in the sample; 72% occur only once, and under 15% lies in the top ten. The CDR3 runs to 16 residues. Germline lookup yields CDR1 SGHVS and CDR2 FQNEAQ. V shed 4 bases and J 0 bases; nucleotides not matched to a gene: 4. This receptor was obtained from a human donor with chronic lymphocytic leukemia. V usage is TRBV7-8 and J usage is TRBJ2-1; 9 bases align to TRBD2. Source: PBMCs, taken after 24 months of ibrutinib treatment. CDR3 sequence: CASSWASGASYNEQFF. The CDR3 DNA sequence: TGTGCCAGCAGCTGGGCTAGCGGGGCCTCCTACAATGAGCAGTTCTTC.